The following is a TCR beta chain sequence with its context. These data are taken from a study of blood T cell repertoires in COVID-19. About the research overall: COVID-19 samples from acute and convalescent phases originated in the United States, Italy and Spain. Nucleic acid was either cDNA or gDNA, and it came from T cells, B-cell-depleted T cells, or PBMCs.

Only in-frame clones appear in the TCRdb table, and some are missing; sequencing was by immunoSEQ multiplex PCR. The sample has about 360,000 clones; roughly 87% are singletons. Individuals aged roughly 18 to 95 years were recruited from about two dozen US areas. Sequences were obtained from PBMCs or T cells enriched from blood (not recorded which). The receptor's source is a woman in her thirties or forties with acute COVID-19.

CDR3: CASSSIRTGGNEQFF. The CDR3 region has the DNA TGTGCCAGCAGCTCGATACGGACAGGAGGCAATGAGCAGTTCTTC. The gene calls are TRBV11-2 and TRBJ2-1; TRBD1 aligns across 7 bases. The CDR3 spans 15 residues. Germline V gene sequence: CDR1 SGHAT, CDR2 FQNNGV. The V segment lost 4 bases and the J segment 6 bases; nucleotides outside the gene matches: 9.